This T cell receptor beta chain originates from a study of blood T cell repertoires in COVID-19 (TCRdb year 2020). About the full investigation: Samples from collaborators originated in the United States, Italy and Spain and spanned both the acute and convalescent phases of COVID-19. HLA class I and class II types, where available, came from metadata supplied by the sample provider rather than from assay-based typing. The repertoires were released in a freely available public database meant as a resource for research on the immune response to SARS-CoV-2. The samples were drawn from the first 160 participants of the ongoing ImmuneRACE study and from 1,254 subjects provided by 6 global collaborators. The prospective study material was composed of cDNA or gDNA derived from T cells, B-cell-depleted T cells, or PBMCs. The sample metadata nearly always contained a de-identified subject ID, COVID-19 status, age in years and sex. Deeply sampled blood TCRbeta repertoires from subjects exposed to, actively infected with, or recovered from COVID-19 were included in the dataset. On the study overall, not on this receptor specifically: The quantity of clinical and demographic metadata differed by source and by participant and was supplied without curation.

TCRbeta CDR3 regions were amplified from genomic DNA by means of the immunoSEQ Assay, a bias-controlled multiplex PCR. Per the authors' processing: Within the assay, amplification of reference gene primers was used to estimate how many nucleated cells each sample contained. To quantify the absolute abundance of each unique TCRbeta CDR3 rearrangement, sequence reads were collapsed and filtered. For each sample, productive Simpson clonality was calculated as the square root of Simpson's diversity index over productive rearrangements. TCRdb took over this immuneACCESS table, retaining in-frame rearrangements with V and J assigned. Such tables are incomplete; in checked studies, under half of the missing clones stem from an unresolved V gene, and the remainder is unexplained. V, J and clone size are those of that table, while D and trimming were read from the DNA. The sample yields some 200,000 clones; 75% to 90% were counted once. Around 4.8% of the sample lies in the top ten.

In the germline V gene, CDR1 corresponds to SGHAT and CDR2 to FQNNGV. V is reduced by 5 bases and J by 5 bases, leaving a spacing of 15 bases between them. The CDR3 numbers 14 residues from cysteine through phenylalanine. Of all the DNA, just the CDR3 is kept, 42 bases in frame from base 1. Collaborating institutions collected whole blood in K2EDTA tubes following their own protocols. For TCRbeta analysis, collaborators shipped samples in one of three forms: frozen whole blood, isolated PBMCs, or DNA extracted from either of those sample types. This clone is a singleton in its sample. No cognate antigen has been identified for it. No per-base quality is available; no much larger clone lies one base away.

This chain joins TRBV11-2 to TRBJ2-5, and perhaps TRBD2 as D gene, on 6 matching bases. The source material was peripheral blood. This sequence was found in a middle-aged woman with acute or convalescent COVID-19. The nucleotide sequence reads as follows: TGTGCCAGCAGCCCACACCCTGGAGGGGAGACCCAGTACTTC. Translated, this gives CASSPHPGGETQYF.